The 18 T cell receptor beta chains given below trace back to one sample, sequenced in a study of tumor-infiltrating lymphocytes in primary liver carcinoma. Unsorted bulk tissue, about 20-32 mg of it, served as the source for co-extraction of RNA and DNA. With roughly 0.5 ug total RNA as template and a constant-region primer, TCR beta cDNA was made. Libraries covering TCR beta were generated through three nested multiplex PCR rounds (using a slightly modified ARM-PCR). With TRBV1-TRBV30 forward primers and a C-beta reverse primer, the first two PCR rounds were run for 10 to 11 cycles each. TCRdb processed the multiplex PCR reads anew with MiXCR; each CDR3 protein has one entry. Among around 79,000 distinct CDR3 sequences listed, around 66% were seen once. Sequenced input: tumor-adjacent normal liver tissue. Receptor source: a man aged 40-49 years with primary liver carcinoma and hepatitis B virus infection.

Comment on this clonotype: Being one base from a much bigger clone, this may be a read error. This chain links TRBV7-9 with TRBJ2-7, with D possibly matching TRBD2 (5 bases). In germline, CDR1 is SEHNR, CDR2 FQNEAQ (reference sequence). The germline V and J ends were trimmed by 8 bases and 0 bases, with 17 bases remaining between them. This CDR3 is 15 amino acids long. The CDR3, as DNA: TGTGCCAGCTGCCCGAGGTATGGGAGCTCCTACGAGCAGTACTTC. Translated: CASCPRYGSSYEQYF.

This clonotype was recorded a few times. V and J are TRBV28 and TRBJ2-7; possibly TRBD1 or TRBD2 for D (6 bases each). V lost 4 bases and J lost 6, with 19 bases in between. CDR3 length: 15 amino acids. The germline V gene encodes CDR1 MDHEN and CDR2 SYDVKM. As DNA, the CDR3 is TGTGCCAGCAGTTCTGGGGGGCAGGGGAGGTCCGAGCAGTACTTC. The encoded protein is CASSSGGQGRSEQYF.

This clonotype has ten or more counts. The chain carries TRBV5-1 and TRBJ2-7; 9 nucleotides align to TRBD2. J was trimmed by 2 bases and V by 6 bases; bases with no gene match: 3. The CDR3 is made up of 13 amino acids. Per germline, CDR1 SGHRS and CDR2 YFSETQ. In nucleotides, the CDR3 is TGCGCCAGCAATCCTAGCGGGACCTACGAGCAGTACTTC. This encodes CASNPSGTYEQYF.

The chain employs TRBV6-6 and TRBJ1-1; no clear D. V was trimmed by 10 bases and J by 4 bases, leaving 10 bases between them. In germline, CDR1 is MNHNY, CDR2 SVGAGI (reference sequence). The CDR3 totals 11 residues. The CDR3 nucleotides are TGTGCCAACAAAATAAGCACTGAAGCTTTCTTT. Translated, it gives CANKISTEAFF.

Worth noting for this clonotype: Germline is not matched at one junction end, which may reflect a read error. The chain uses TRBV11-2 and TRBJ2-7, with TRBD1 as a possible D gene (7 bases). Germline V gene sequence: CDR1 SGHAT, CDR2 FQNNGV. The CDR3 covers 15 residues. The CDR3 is CAGSWQGGLGYEQYF. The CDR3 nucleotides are TGTGCCGGCAGCTGGCAGGGGGGACTGGGCTACGAGCAGTACTTC.

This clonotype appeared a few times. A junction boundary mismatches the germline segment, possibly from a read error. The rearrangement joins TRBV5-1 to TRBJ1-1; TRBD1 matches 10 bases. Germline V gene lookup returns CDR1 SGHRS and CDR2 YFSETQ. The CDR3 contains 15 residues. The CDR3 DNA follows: TGCGCCAGCAGCATCGGACAGGGGGTGTACACTGAAGCCTTCTTT. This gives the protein CASSIGQGVYTEAFF.

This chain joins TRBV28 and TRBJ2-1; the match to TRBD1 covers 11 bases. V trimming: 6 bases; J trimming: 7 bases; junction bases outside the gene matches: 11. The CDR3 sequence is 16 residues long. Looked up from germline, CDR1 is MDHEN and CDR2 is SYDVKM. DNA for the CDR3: TGTGCCAGCAGACCTACGGGACAGGGGGGCTCGAATGAGCAGTTCTTC. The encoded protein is CASRPTGQGGSNEQFF.

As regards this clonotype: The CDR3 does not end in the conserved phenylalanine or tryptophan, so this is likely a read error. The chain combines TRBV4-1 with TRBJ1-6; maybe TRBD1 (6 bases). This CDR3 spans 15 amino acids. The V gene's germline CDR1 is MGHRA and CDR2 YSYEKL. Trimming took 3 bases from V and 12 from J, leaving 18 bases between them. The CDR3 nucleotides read TGCGCCAGCAGCCAGGATTTCCAGGGGCCACTACCCCTCCACTCT. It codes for CASSQDFQGPLPLHS.

The DNA for the CDR3 is TGCGCCAGCAGCCTCAGACTAGAAGACATGAACACCGGGGAGCTGTTTTTT. Translated, it gives CASSLRLEDMNTGELFF. The V gene is TRBV4-1, the J gene TRBJ2-2, with a possible D match to TRBD2 (6 bases). CDR1 and CDR2 from the germline V gene are MGHRA and YSYEKL. The CDR3 runs 17 residues. V lost 4 bases, J lost 1 base, and 16 bases lay in between.

CDR3 sequence reads: CASSSPQAPPTEIQYF. The CDR3 DNA is TGTGCCAGCAGCTCCCCCCAGGCTCCGCCCACTGAAATCCAGTACTTC. The chain carries TRBV11-2 and TRBJ2-7; D gene unclear. V shed 4 bases and J shed 10 bases, with 26 bases lying between them. This CDR3 comprises 16 residues. Germline V CDR1 and CDR2: SGHAT, FQNNGV.

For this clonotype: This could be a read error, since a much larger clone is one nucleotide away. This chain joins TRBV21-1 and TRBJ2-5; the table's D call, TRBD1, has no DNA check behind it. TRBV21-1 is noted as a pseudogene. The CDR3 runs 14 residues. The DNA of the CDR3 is TGTTCCAGCAGCACATGGGACAGCCCCGAGACCCAGTACTTC. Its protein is CSSSTWDSPETQYF.

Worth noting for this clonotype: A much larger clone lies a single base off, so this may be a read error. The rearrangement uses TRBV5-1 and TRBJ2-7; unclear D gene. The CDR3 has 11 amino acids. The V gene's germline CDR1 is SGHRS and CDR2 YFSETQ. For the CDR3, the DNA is TGCACCAGCAGCACCTCCTACGAGCAGTACTTC. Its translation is CTSSTSYEQYF.

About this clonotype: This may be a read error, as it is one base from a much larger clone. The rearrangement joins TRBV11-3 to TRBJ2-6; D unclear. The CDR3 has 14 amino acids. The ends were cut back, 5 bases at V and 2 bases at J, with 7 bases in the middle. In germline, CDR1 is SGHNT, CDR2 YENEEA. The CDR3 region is CASSDKAGANVLTF. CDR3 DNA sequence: TGTGCCAGCAGCGACAAAGCTGGGGCCAACGTCCTGACTTTC.

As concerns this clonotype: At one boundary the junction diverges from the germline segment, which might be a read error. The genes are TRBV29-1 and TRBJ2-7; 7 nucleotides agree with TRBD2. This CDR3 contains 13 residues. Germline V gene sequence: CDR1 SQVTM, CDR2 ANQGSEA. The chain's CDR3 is CSALASGSYERYF. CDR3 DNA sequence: TGCAGCGCCTTGGCTAGCGGATCCTACGAGCGGTATTTC.

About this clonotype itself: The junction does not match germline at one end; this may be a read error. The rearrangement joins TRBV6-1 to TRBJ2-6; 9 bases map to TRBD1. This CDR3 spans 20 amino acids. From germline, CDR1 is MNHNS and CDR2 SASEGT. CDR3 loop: CAGSEEFTRDRASGANVLTF. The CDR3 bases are TGTGCCGGCAGTGAAGAATTTACGAGGGACAGGGCTTCTGGGGCCAACGTCCTGACTTTC.

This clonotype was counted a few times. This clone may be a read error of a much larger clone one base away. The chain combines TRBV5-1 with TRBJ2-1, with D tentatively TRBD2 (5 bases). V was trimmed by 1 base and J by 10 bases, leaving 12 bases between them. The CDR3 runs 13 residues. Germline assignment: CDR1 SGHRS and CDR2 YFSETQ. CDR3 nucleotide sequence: TGCGCCAGCAGCTTGACCGAGGGTAGCGAGCAGTTCTTC. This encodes CASSLTEGSEQFF.

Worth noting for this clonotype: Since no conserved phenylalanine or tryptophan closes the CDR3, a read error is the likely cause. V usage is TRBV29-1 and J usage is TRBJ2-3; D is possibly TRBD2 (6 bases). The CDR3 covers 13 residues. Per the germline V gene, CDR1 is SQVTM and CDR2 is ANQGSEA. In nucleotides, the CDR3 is TGCGGCGTTTTACGCGGGAACACAGATACGCAGTATATT. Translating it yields CGVLRGNTDTQYI.

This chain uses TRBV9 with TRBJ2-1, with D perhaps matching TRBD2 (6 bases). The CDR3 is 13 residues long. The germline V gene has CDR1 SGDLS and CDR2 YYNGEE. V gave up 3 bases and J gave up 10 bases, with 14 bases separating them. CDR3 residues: CASSARLSGEQFF. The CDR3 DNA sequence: TGTGCCAGCAGCGCCCGATTGAGCGGGGAGCAGTTCTTC.